This entry lists 17 T cell receptor beta chains sequenced from one sample in a study of OX40 agonist ivuxolimab in advanced cancers. Using immunoSEQ multiplex PCR, the repertoire was profiled, and TCRdb retains in-frame clones only, with some absent. In the table there are roughly 98,000 clones, just under 85% of which are singletons. The sample consisted of CD4+ or CD8+ T cells sorted from blood, taken in a trial of the OX40 agonist ivuxolimab. These receptors were taken from an adult with an advanced solid tumor such as melanoma, head and neck, liver or kidney cancer.

The genes are TRBV11-3 and TRBJ1-5; D not certain. The CDR3 sequence is 15 residues long. V shed 3 bases and J shed 2 bases, with 11 bases lying between them. Germline V gene lookup returns CDR1 SGHNT and CDR2 YENEEA. Here the CDR3 DNA reads TGTGCCAGCAGCTTCATAGGAGCGGGCAATCAGCCCCAGCATTTT. Residues: CASSFIGAGNQPQHF.

This sequence joins TRBV6-5 and TRBJ1-5, with 8 positions matching TRBD1. V lost 6 bases to trimming and J lost 3 bases; unmatched junction nucleotides: 4. CDR3 length equals 14 residues. Germline V lookup: CDR1 MNHEY, CDR2 SVGAGI. The CDR3 sequence: CASSQDRVNQPQHF. DNA of the CDR3: TGTGCCAGCAGCCAGGACAGGGTCAATCAGCCCCAGCATTTT.

The V call is TRBV28, the J call TRBJ1-4; D uncertain. V was cut by 6 bases and J by 5 bases, with 10 bases left in between. The CDR3 totals 13 residues. Per the germline V gene, CDR1 is MDHEN and CDR2 is SYDVKM. The CDR3: CASRGSGNEKLFF. The CDR3 DNA reads TGTGCCAGCAGAGGGTCGGGGAATGAAAAACTGTTTTTT.

This sequence joins TRBV29-1 and TRBJ1-2; D is ambiguous. Germline V gene lookup returns CDR1 SQVTM and CDR2 ANQGSEA. V shed 0 bases and J shed 5 bases, with 10 bases lying between them. The CDR3 totals 13 residues. This CDR3 reads CSVEDLVGYGYTF. CDR3 sequence (DNA): TGCAGCGTTGAAGATCTAGTTGGGTATGGCTACACCTTC.

The chain recombines TRBV5-4 with TRBJ2-5; D is unclear. The CDR3 is 13 amino acids. Germline assignment: CDR1 SGHNT and CDR2 YYREEE (reference sequence). V lost 4 bases to trimming and J lost 1 base, with 8 bases between them. This CDR3 is CASSRPPQETQYF. In DNA form, the CDR3 reads TGTGCCAGCAGCCGACCGCCCCAAGAGACCCAGTACTTC.

V gene TRBV2 combines with J gene TRBJ2-1, with a tentative D call TRBD2 (7 bases). V was pared by 8 bases and J by 0 bases, with 14 bases between. Germline assignment: CDR1 SNHLY and CDR2 FYNNEI. This CDR3 has 15 amino acids. CDR3: CASETGGPSYNEQFF. In nucleotides, the CDR3 is TGTGCCAGCGAAACCGGGGGGCCCTCCTACAATGAGCAGTTCTTC.

This clone was counted only a few times. J is TRBJ2-2 and V is TRBV2, with D uncertain. The germline CDR1 and CDR2 sequences are SNHLY and FYNNEI. V was shortened by 1 base and J by 4 bases, with 7 bases between the two germline ends. The CDR3 length is 14 residues. The CDR3 loop reads CASSEEGFTGELFF. CDR3 nucleotide sequence: TGTGCCAGCAGTGAAGAGGGATTCACCGGGGAGCTGTTTTTT.

The chain uses TRBV5-6 and TRBJ1-4, with 10 nucleotides matching TRBD1. This CDR3 comprises 15 residues. The J segment lost 7 bases and the V segment lost 4 bases, leaving 7 bases of the junction unmatched. Germline CDR1 and CDR2: SGHDT and YYEEEE. The CDR3 DNA is TGTGCCAGCAGCGCACCGGGACAGGGGTCTGAAAAACTGTTTTTT. Translated: CASSAPGQGSEKLFF.

This chain uses TRBV11-1 with TRBJ2-1; 7 nucleotides align to TRBD1. The germline gives CDR1 SGHAT, CDR2 FQDESV (reference sequence). The CDR3 covers 17 residues. Germline trimming cut 2 bases from V and 4 bases from J; bases unmatched to any gene: 11. This chain's CDR3 is CASSLRDSLNSYNEQFF. In nucleotides, the CDR3 is TGTGCCAGCAGCTTAAGGGACAGTCTCAATTCATACAATGAGCAGTTCTTC.

The CDR3 region has the DNA TGTGCCAGCAGACTATCCGGACGCTCCTACGAGCAGTACTTC. Its translation is CASRLSGRSYEQYF. The rearrangement uses TRBV28 and TRBJ2-7; no clear D gene. This CDR3 is built from 14 residues. V was shortened by 6 bases and J by 0 bases, with 12 bases between the two germline ends. The germline V gene encodes CDR1 MDHEN and CDR2 SYDVKM.

The chain is built from TRBV5-4 and TRBJ2-2, with 8 nucleotides matching TRBD2. This CDR3 has 15 amino acids. Trimming cost V 1 base and J 6 bases; bases outside gene matches: 5. Germline V gene data show CDR1 as SGHNT and CDR2 as YYREEE (reference sequence). CDR3 sequence: CASSLLSGRPGELFF. Here the CDR3 DNA reads TGTGCCAGCAGCTTGCTCAGCGGGAGACCCGGGGAGCTGTTTTTT.

J is TRBJ2-5 and V is TRBV7-2, with D perhaps TRBD2 (6 bases). This CDR3 region has 14 residues. Germline V gene sequence: CDR1 SGHTA, CDR2 FQGNSA. Trimming removed 3 bases at V and 7 bases at J, with 15 bases between. The CDR3, as DNA: TGTGCCAGCAGCTTGGAGGACTGGAGGGGGACCCAGTACTTC. This gives the protein CASSLEDWRGTQYF.

This chain joins TRBV14 and TRBJ1-1, with D maybe TRBD1 (5 bases). This CDR3 has 14 residues. Trimming pared 5 bases from V and 6 bases from J, leaving 16 bases between. Germline V CDR1 and CDR2: SGHDN, FVKESK. Here the CDR3 reads CASSSHGHAAEAFF. CDR3 sequence (DNA): TGTGCCAGCAGCTCCCACGGACACGCCGCTGAAGCTTTCTTT.

V usage is TRBV2 and J usage is TRBJ1-5; no firm D call. Germline values: CDR1 SNHLY, CDR2 FYNNEI. The CDR3 totals 12 residues. V was cut by 0 bases and J by 4 bases, with 1 base left in between. The CDR3 DNA is TGTGCCAGCAGTGAAGCTAATCAGCCCCAGCATTTT. The encoded protein is CASSEANQPQHF.

The V call is TRBV4-2, the J call TRBJ2-1, with TRBD2 matching 8 bases. Germline CDR1 is LGHNA and CDR2 is YNFKEQ. CDR3 length equals 16 residues. V shed 0 bases, J shed 4 bases, and the junction held 5 bases outside the gene matches. CDR3 in DNA: TGTGCCAGCAGCCAAGATATAGCGGGGCGATACAATGAGCAGTTCTTC. Protein product: CASSQDIAGRYNEQFF.

CDR3 residues: CSVELHGGQRELFF. The CDR3 nucleotides read TGCAGCGTTGAATTGCACGGGGGGCAGAGGGAGCTGTTTTTT. V gene TRBV29-1 combines with J gene TRBJ2-2; possibly TRBD2 for D (7 bases). This CDR3 region has 14 residues. The V and J ends lost 2 bases and 9 bases respectively, with 16 bases between them. Germline V lookup: CDR1 SQVTM, CDR2 ANQGSEA.

The chain carries TRBV19 and TRBJ2-3; D may be TRBD2 (7 bases). Germline CDR1 LNHDA, CDR2 SQIVND (reference sequence). The CDR3 length is 16 residues. The germline V and J ends were trimmed by 4 bases and 1 base, with 15 bases remaining between them. This chain's CDR3 is CASSRGGLMGTDTQYF. The CDR3 coding sequence is TGTGCCAGTAGTAGGGGGGGCCTGATGGGCACAGATACGCAGTATTTT.